These 15 T cell receptor beta chains share one sample of origin, sequenced in a study of control samples from healthy donors and cancer patients (dated by TCRdb to 2020 to 2021). Library method: the immunoSEQ multiplex PCR assay. What TCRdb holds here is the immuneACCESS table cut down to in-frame rearrangements. Part of the clones is not present; checked against another copy, under half of the missing clones reflect an unresolved V gene, and the others are unexplained. The table for this sample lists about 80,000 clones; roughly nine tenths of them were counted only once. Around 5.1% of the sample goes to the ten largest clones. The sequenced sample consisted of blood. Receptors originate from a man aged 45-60 years in good health.

This CDR3 reads CASSLNQGASYGYTF. As DNA, the CDR3 is TGTGCCAGCAGCCTGAACCAGGGGGCAAGTTATGGCTACACCTTC. The chain couples TRBV5-5 to TRBJ1-2; 8 positions match TRBD1. Losses at the gene ends were 4 bases for V and 5 bases for J; bases not matched to a gene: 10. Germline V lookup: CDR1 SGHKS, CDR2 YYEKEE (reference sequence). This CDR3 comprises 15 residues.

V usage is TRBV5-1 and J usage is TRBJ2-7; TRBD1 might be the D (6 bases). Trimming took 5 bases from V and 6 from J, leaving 12 bases between them. Looked up from germline, CDR1 is SGHRS and CDR2 is YFSETQ. This CDR3 has 12 amino acids. CDR3 sequence: CASRRGTREQYF. In DNA, the CDR3 is TGCGCCAGCAGGAGGGGGACCCGCGAGCAGTACTTC.

The chain recombines TRBV6-2 or TRBV6-3 with TRBJ2-3, with TRBD1 matching over 8 bases. Germline V gene data show CDR1 as MNHEY and CDR2 as SVGEGT. This CDR3 spans 15 amino acids. V shed 7 bases, J shed 1 base, and the junction held 7 bases outside the gene matches. CDR3 in amino acids: CASTPWGQGTDTQYF. The CDR3 DNA reads as TGTGCCAGCACCCCCTGGGGACAGGGCACAGATACGCAGTATTTT.

V and J are TRBV6-6 and TRBJ2-7; 9 bases match TRBD2. The germline gives CDR1 MNHNY, CDR2 SVGAGI (reference sequence). Trimming took 4 bases from V and 1 from J; bases not matched to a gene: 5. The CDR3 contains 15 residues. CDR3 bases: TGTGCCAGCAGTTTTCTAGCGGGGCATTCCTACGAGCAGTACTTC. This encodes CASSFLAGHSYEQYF.

The rearrangement links TRBV18 to TRBJ2-2, with D maybe TRBD1 (5 bases). Germline loops: CDR1 KGHSH, CDR2 LQKENI. With 5 bases removed from V and 5 bases from J, the gap between germline ends came to 15 bases. The CDR3 extends over 15 amino acids. CDR3 residues: CASSADRVPTGELFF. In DNA form, the CDR3 reads TGTGCCAGCTCAGCCGACAGAGTTCCAACCGGGGAGCTGTTTTTT. The full variable domain, its missing parts supplied by reference TRBV18 and TRBJ2-2, is NAGVMQNPRHLVRRRGQEARLRCSPMKGHSHVYWYRQLPEEGLKFMVYLQKENIIDESGMPKERFSAEFPKEGPSILRIQQVVRGDSAAYFCASSADRVPTGELFFGEGSRLTVL.

This clone was observed a few times. The rearrangement links TRBV11-2 to TRBJ1-1, with D possibly matching TRBD1 (6 bases). From germline, CDR1 is SGHAT and CDR2 FQNNGV. This CDR3 spans 15 amino acids. Trimming took 1 base from V and 1 from J, leaving 10 bases between them. The CDR3 reads CASSLVPGQNTEAFF. The CDR3, as DNA: TGTGCCAGCAGCTTAGTCCCGGGACAGAACACTGAAGCTTTCTTT.

The chain employs TRBV12-3 or TRBV12-4 and TRBJ2-1; D might be TRBD1 (5 bases). The CDR3 has 13 residues. With 7 bases removed from V and 4 bases from J, the gap between germline ends came to 11 bases. The CDR3 DNA sequence: TGTGCCAGCACCCGGACATCTTACAATGAGCAGTTCTTC. Translated, it gives CASTRTSYNEQFF.

The chain has TRBV7-9 and TRBJ1-1, with D possibly matching TRBD1 (5 bases). The V gene's germline CDR1 is SEHNR and CDR2 FQNEAQ (reference sequence). The CDR3 has 16 residues. The V gene lost 3 bases and the J gene lost 2 bases, with 16 bases spanning the gap. CDR3 coding DNA: TGTGCCAGCAGCTTCGTGGGGTCAGGGCTAAACACTGAAGCTTTCTTT. Translated, it gives CASSFVGSGLNTEAFF. Full variable domain (rest looked up from reference TRBV7-9 and TRBJ1-1): DTGVSQNPRHKITKRGQNVTFRCDPISEHNRLYWYRQTLGQGPEFLTYFQNEAQLEKSRLLSDRFSAERPKGSFSTLEIQRTEQGDSAMYLCASSFVGSGLNTEAFFGQGTRLTVV.

V is TRBV13 and J is TRBJ2-5, with 7 bases matching TRBD1. The CDR3 runs 15 residues. Germline lookup yields CDR1 PRHDT and CDR2 FYEKMQ (reference sequence). With V trimmed by 5 bases and J by 5 bases, 11 bases remained unmatched. The CDR3 nucleotides read TGTGCCAGCAGCGGCAAAGGACAGGCCAGGGAGACCCAGTACTTC. This sequence encodes CASSGKGQARETQYF.

This chain joins TRBV15 and TRBJ1-2; D not certain. The CDR3 consists of 14 residues. Germline V gives CDR1 LNHNV, CDR2 YYDKDF (reference sequence). V lost 0 bases to trimming and J lost 12 bases, with 17 bases between them. This CDR3 reads CATSRDPLLGLDTF. Here the CDR3 DNA reads TGTGCCACCAGCAGAGATCCCCTGCTAGGTCTTGACACCTTC.

The CDR3 nucleotides are TGTGCCAGTAGTATTCAGGGTTACGAGCAGTACTTC. It is translated as CASSIQGYEQYF. This chain links TRBV19 with TRBJ2-7; D is perhaps TRBD1 (5 bases). V was cut by 3 bases and J by 4 bases, with 7 bases left in between. This CDR3 spans 12 amino acids. Germline V lookup: CDR1 LNHDA, CDR2 SQIVND (reference sequence).

V and J are TRBV27 and TRBJ2-5; tentatively, D is TRBD2 (6 bases). The length of the CDR3 is 16 residues. V was clipped by 8 bases and J by 1 base, with 20 bases between them. Germline V gene data show CDR1 as MNHEY and CDR2 as SMNVEV (reference sequence). CDR3 DNA sequence: TGTGCCAGCGGCCCTGGTCGGCGGGAAGTCCAAGAGACCCAGTACTTC. As protein: CASGPGRREVQETQYF.

The chain has TRBV19 and TRBJ1-1, with 8 bases identical to TRBD1. From germline, CDR1 is LNHDA and CDR2 SQIVND (reference sequence). The CDR3 is 19 amino acids. Germline trimming cut 7 bases from V and 0 bases from J; bases unmatched to any gene: 19. CDR3 DNA sequence: TGTGCCAGTACCCTTTACAGTACCGGGACAGGATGGATGAACACTGAAGCTTTCTTT. Translated, it gives CASTLYSTGTGWMNTEAFF.

The CDR3 DNA follows: TGTGCCAGCAGCGTAGATGGGGCAGGTAATTCACCCCTCCACTTT. Protein sequence: CASSVDGAGNSPLHF. The chain links TRBV9 to TRBJ1-6, with D possibly being TRBD1 (5 bases). There are 15 residues in the CDR3. Germline V lookup: CDR1 SGDLS, CDR2 YYNGEE. The V gene lost 0 bases and the J gene lost 6 bases, with 10 bases spanning the gap.

The chain links TRBV6-6 to TRBJ2-7, with TRBD2 as a possible D gene (6 bases). The V end was cut by 7 bases, the J end by 2 bases, with 12 bases between. This CDR3 is built from 13 residues. CDR1 MNHNY and CDR2 SVGAGI come from the germline V gene (reference sequence). The chain's CDR3 is CASTGRQTYEQYF. The DNA for the CDR3 is TGTGCCAGCACCGGGAGACAGACCTACGAGCAGTACTTC.